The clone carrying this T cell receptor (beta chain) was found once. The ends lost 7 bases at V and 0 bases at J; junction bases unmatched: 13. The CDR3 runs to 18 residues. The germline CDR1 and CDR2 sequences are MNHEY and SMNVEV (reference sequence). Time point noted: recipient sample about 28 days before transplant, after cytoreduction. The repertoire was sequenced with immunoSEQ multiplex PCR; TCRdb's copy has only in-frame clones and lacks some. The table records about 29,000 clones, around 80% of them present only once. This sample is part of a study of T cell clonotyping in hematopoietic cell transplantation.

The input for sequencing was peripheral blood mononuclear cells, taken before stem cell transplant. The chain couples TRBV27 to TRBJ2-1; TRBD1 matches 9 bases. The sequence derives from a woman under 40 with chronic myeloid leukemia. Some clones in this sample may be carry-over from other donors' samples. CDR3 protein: CASTNVGQGYVSYNEQFF. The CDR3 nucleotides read TGTGCCAGCACTAACGTGGGACAGGGATACGTCTCCTACAATGAGCAGTTCTTC.